Below are 17 T cell receptor beta chains sequenced from a single sample in a study of technical replicates of blood from a handful of donors. Using immunoSEQ multiplex PCR, the repertoire was profiled, and TCRdb retains in-frame clones only, with some absent. The repertoire holds 76,000 or so clones, approximately 86% seen once, with around 5% in the top ten. The sequencing input was PBMCs. The source of these receptors is a human donor in good health. Some clones in this sample may be carry-over from other donors' samples.

The table lists this clone with a few counts. Other DNA sequences within the sample encode an identical CDR3. This rearrangement joins TRBV7-8 to TRBJ1-2; D may be TRBD1 (6 bases). The ends were cut back, 3 bases at V and 8 bases at J, with 10 bases in the middle. Germline V gives CDR1 SGHVS, CDR2 FQNEAQ. This CDR3 is 12 amino acids long. The CDR3 loop reads CASSLDRVGYTF. CDR3 nucleotides: TGTGCCAGCAGCTTGGACAGAGTCGGCTACACCTTC.

The chain couples TRBV11-2 to TRBJ2-5; TRBD2 aligns across 12 bases. The CDR3 sequence is 17 residues long. Germline CDR1 SGHAT, CDR2 FQNNGV. V lost 5 bases and J lost 2; bases outside the gene matches: 9. The DNA of the CDR3 is TGTGCCAGCAGCCCAACAGGACTAGCGGGAAGGCAAGAGACCCAGTACTTC. It translates to CASSPTGLAGRQETQYF.

This chain joins TRBV2 and TRBJ1-4; D unclear. The ends were cut back, 7 bases at V and 8 bases at J, with 26 bases in the middle. The CDR3 loop spans 17 amino acids. The germline V gene encodes CDR1 SNHLY and CDR2 FYNNEI. The CDR3 DNA reads as TGTGCCAGCAAGCGGGCCCCGGTAATGTTAGAGCCGGAAAAACTGTTTTTT. It is translated as CASKRAPVMLEPEKLFF. The full variable domain, in which reference TRBV2 and TRBJ1-4 provide the parts outside the CDR3, is EPEVTQTPSHQVTQMGQEVILRCVPISNHLYFYWYRQILGQKVEFLVSFYNNEISEKSEIFDDQFSVERPDGSNFTLKIRSTKLEDSAMYFCASKRAPVMLEPEKLFFGSGTQLSVL.

The chain uses TRBV15 and TRBJ2-1; 11 bases are shared with TRBD2. There are 14 residues in the CDR3. The germline gives CDR1 LNHNV, CDR2 YYDKDF (reference sequence). J was trimmed by 7 bases and V by 9 bases; bases with no gene match: 8. DNA of the CDR3: TGTGCCACAGATCTAGCGGGAGGAAGTAATGAGCAGTTCTTC. Its protein product is CATDLAGGSNEQFF.

The chain recombines TRBV7-2 with TRBJ1-6; D is undetermined. The CDR3 is 14 residues long. Trimming cost V 1 base and J 7 bases, with 8 bases left between them. Looked up from germline, CDR1 is SGHTA and CDR2 is FQGNSA. CDR3 amino acids: CASSLEVGNSPLHF. CDR3 nucleotide sequence: TGTGCCAGCAGCTTAGAGGTCGGGAATTCACCCCTCCACTTT. Full variable domain (rest looked up from reference TRBV7-2 and TRBJ1-6): GAGVSQSPSNKVTEKGKDVELRCDPISGHTALYWYRQSLGQGLEFLIYFQGNSAPDKSGLPSDRFSAERTGGSVSTLTIQRTQQEDSAVYLCASSLEVGNSPLHFGNGTRLTVT.

This clone was detected only once. The rearrangement uses TRBV5-1 and TRBJ2-1; tentatively, D is TRBD2 (5 bases). V lost 0 bases, J lost 1 base, and 14 bases lay in between. This CDR3 comprises 17 residues. Germline V gene lookup returns CDR1 SGHRS and CDR2 YFSETQ. CDR3 coding DNA: TGCGCCAGCAGCTTGGATAGCGTGACGGCGTCCTACAATGAGCAGTTCTTC. It translates to CASSLDSVTASYNEQFF.

This chain connects TRBV18 to TRBJ1-2, with a possible D match to TRBD1 (5 bases). CDR3 length equals 14 residues. The V end lost 5 bases, the J end lost 5 bases, and 15 bases lay between the germline ends. Per germline, CDR1 KGHSH and CDR2 LQKENI. The CDR3, as DNA: TGTGCCAGCTCAGCCCTGACAGCGACTTATGGCTACACCTTC. Translated, it gives CASSALTATYGYTF.

This chain uses TRBV6-5 with TRBJ2-7, with D perhaps TRBD2 (6 bases). V shed 7 bases and J shed 6 bases, with 16 bases lying between them. This CDR3 is 13 amino acids long. Germline V lookup: CDR1 MNHEY, CDR2 SVGAGI. The DNA of the CDR3 is TGTGCCAGCACAAGACCCGGGACTCTCGAGCAGTACTTC. Translation: CASTRPGTLEQYF.

The chain carries TRBV11-2 and TRBJ2-1, with D unresolved. This CDR3 is 12 amino acids long. Germline lookup yields CDR1 SGHAT and CDR2 FQNNGV. The germline V and J ends were trimmed by 7 bases and 7 bases, with 11 bases remaining between them. CDR3 region: CASTQSWNEQFF. The CDR3 DNA sequence: TGTGCCAGCACCCAGTCCTGGAATGAGCAGTTCTTC.

The CDR3 DNA sequence: TGTGCCACCAGTTACGCAGGGGGCTCCTACGAGCAGTACTTC. Translation: CATSYAGGSYEQYF. J is TRBJ2-7 and V is TRBV15; TRBD1 agrees at 7 bases. Per the germline V gene, CDR1 is LNHNV and CDR2 is YYDKDF (reference sequence). This CDR3 is built from 14 residues. J gave up 0 bases and V 6 bases, and 5 bases lay outside the gene matches.

The V gene is TRBV18, the J gene TRBJ2-7, with 7 bases aligning to TRBD1. Germline V gives CDR1 KGHSH, CDR2 LQKENI. J lost 3 bases, V lost 2 bases, and 7 bases had no gene match. CDR3 length: 15 residues. DNA for the CDR3: TGTGCCAGCTCACCAAGGGGCCAGGGGGTCTACGAGCAGTACTTC. This codes for CASSPRGQGVYEQYF.

The chain is built from TRBV19 and TRBJ2-1, with 7 positions matching TRBD2. The CDR3 runs to 15 residues. J was trimmed by 0 bases and V by 6 bases; bases with no gene match: 5. The germline gives CDR1 LNHDA, CDR2 SQIVND (reference sequence). DNA of the CDR3: TGTGCCAGTAGGCACGGGGGGAGCTCCTACAATGAGCAGTTCTTC. Translating it yields CASRHGGSSYNEQFF.

The chain employs TRBV6-1 and TRBJ1-1; D may be TRBD1 (6 bases). Deletions cut 3 bases from V and 0 bases from J, with 11 bases between. Germline V lookup: CDR1 MNHNS, CDR2 SASEGT. The CDR3 extends over 15 amino acids. CDR3 loop: CASSELGQLNTEAFF. The DNA of the CDR3 is TGTGCCAGCAGTGAGCTAGGACAGTTGAACACTGAAGCTTTCTTT.

This chain connects TRBV7-2 to TRBJ1-1, with no clear D. The CDR3 is 11 residues long. Trimming took off 4 bases at V and 12 bases at J, with 12 bases between the two ends. Germline V gives CDR1 SGHTA, CDR2 FQGNSA. The CDR3 nucleotides are TGTGCCAGCAGCTACTTCGAGGAAACTTTCTTT. This sequence encodes CASSYFEETFF.

Worth noting for this clone: Mismatch with germline at one junction end may stem from a read error. The genes are TRBV15 and TRBJ2-7; TRBD2 aligns across 7 bases. CDR1 is LNHNV, CDR2 YYDKDF, per germline (reference sequence). The CDR3 sequence is 19 residues long. The CDR3 nucleotides are TGTGCCACCAGTTTTGGGGGGGTTAAAAGGACTAGAGCCTCCTCCGAGCAGTACTTC. Translation: CATSFGGVKRTRASSEQYF.

The chain uses TRBV7-2 and TRBJ1-6; D possibly corresponds to TRBD1 (6 bases). Germline V gene data show CDR1 as SGHTA and CDR2 as FQGNSA. This CDR3 region has 14 residues. The V end lost 5 bases, the J end lost 11 bases, and 16 bases lay between the germline ends. CDR3 protein: CASSGRTVRPPLHF. CDR3 nucleotide sequence: TGTGCCAGCAGCGGACGGACAGTAAGGCCACCCCTCCACTTT.

V and J are TRBV27 and TRBJ2-7; TRBD2 matches 8 bases. The ends lost 5 bases at V and 5 bases at J; junction bases unmatched: 11. The germline gives CDR1 MNHEY, CDR2 SMNVEV (reference sequence). The CDR3 is made up of 15 amino acids. CDR3 sequence: CASSPYGRGGHEQYF. CDR3 DNA: TGTGCCAGCAGTCCTTACGGGAGGGGTGGCCACGAGCAGTACTTC.